These T cell receptor beta chains were read from a single sample in a study of PD-L1 blockade in urothelial cancer. The data were produced by immunoSEQ multiplex PCR, yet TCRdb's version contains in-frame clones alone and is incomplete. The sample holds about 22,000 clones, about 90% seen once. The specimen comprised PBMCs, sampled around atezolizumab (anti-PD-L1) treatment. These receptors were taken from a woman aged 55-69 years with urothelial cancer. Each CDR3 is given with its conserved first and last residue. The order of the fields is CDR3 protein, CDR3 DNA, V gene, D gene, J gene, clone size. D genes are given only for firm matches. Clone size is stated in some rows and not others, as once, few, many or a class when expanded.

cdr3_aa: CASSKQGGNTEAFF
cdr3_nt: TGTGCCAGCAGTAAACAAGGAGGGAACACTGAAGCTTTCTTT
v_call: TRBV27
d_call: NA
j_call: TRBJ1-1
clone_size: NA

cdr3_aa: CASSYSPDQPQHF
cdr3_nt: TGTGCCAGCAGTTACTCACCGGATCAGCCCCAGCATTTT
v_call: TRBV6-5
d_call: NA
j_call: TRBJ1-5
clone_size: NA

cdr3_aa: CASRVGRNTEAFF
cdr3_nt: TGTGCCAGCAGAGTGGGCCGGAACACTGAAGCTTTCTTT
v_call: TRBV7-3
d_call: NA
j_call: TRBJ1-1
clone_size: NA

cdr3_aa: CASSLMSSGEKLFF
cdr3_nt: TGTGCCAGCAGCTTGATGAGCTCTGGTGAAAAACTGTTTTTT
v_call: TRBV5-4
d_call: NA
j_call: TRBJ1-4
clone_size: NA

cdr3_aa: CASSIPTSGSIRLDTQYF
cdr3_nt: TGTGCCAGTAGTATCCCCACTAGCGGGAGTATACGTTTAGATACGCAGTATTTT
v_call: TRBV19
d_call: TRBD2
j_call: TRBJ2-3
clone_size: NA

cdr3_aa: CASSLFWTSGSSLYNEQFF
cdr3_nt: TGTGCCAGCAGTTTATTTTGGACTAGCGGGAGCAGCCTATACAATGAGCAGTTCTTC
v_call: TRBV28
d_call: TRBD2
j_call: TRBJ2-1
clone_size: NA

cdr3_aa: CASSTGMYNEQFF
cdr3_nt: TGTGCCAGCAGTACCGGGATGTACAATGAGCAGTTCTTC
v_call: TRBV2
d_call: NA
j_call: TRBJ2-1
clone_size: NA

cdr3_aa: CSVESPGYLVGAFF
cdr3_nt: TGCAGCGTTGAGAGTCCGGGATACTTGGTAGGAGCTTTCTTT
v_call: TRBV29-1
d_call: NA
j_call: TRBJ1-1
clone_size: once

cdr3_aa: CASSLSNTGELFF
cdr3_nt: TGTGCCAGCAGCCTTTCGAACACCGGGGAGCTGTTTTTT
v_call: TRBV7-9
d_call: NA
j_call: TRBJ2-2
clone_size: NA

cdr3_aa: CASRIGLAGGNEQFF
cdr3_nt: TGTGCCAGCAGAATAGGACTAGCGGGAGGGAATGAGCAGTTCTTC
v_call: TRBV7-9
d_call: TRBD2
j_call: TRBJ2-1
clone_size: NA

cdr3_aa: CATSRSRDRSETQYF
cdr3_nt: TGTGCCACCAGCAGAAGCAGAGACAGGTCTGAGACCCAGTACTTC
v_call: TRBV15
d_call: NA
j_call: TRBJ2-5
clone_size: NA

cdr3_aa: CASSTDRGRGGYTF
cdr3_nt: TGTGCCAGTAGTACAGACAGGGGAAGAGGAGGCTACACCTTC
v_call: TRBV19
d_call: TRBD1
j_call: TRBJ1-2
clone_size: NA

cdr3_aa: CASILSGTGDHEQYF
cdr3_nt: TGTGCCAGCATCTTATCCGGGACAGGGGACCACGAGCAGTACTTC
v_call: TRBV28
d_call: TRBD1
j_call: TRBJ2-7
clone_size: NA

cdr3_aa: CASSIDRRGTYNEQFF
cdr3_nt: TGTGCCAGTAGTATAGATCGCAGGGGGACCTACAATGAGCAGTTCTTC
v_call: TRBV19
d_call: TRBD1
j_call: TRBJ2-1
clone_size: NA

cdr3_aa: CARSERLGPPPKTQYF
cdr3_nt: TGTGCCAGAAGCGAACGACTAGGGCCCCCGCCGAAAACGCAGTATTTT
v_call: TRBV5-3
d_call: NA
j_call: TRBJ2-3
clone_size: NA

cdr3_aa: CASSLGQGPPDTQYF
cdr3_nt: TGCGCCAGCAGCTTGGGACAGGGCCCCCCAGATACGCAGTATTTT
v_call: TRBV5-1
d_call: TRBD1
j_call: TRBJ2-3
clone_size: NA

cdr3_aa: CASSLQGESYNEQFF
cdr3_nt: TGTGCCAGCAGCTTACAGGGAGAGTCCTACAATGAGCAGTTCTTC
v_call: TRBV9
d_call: NA
j_call: TRBJ2-1
clone_size: few

cdr3_aa: CASSPRGGGPPYEQYF
cdr3_nt: TGTGCCAGCAGCCCCAGGGGTGGCGGACCGCCCTACGAGCAGTACTTC
v_call: TRBV7-3
d_call: NA
j_call: TRBJ2-7
clone_size: medium-sized

cdr3_aa: CASSPTSQSTDTQYF
cdr3_nt: TGTGCCAGCTCACCGACTAGTCAGTCGACAGATACGCAGTATTTT
v_call: TRBV18
d_call: NA
j_call: TRBJ2-3
clone_size: NA

cdr3_aa: CASTSGVNTGELFF
cdr3_nt: TGTGCCAGCACCTCTGGAGTAAACACCGGGGAGCTGTTTTTT
v_call: TRBV11-2
d_call: NA
j_call: TRBJ2-2
clone_size: NA

cdr3_aa: CASSEGDRARQFF
cdr3_nt: TGTGCCAGCAGTGAGGGTGACAGGGCCCGTCAGTTCTTC
v_call: TRBV6-4
d_call: TRBD1
j_call: TRBJ2-1
clone_size: NA

cdr3_aa: CASSLQYSTGPRQAFF
cdr3_nt: TGTGCCAGCAGTTTGCAATACTCAACAGGGCCCCGGCAAGCTTTCTTT
v_call: TRBV28
d_call: NA
j_call: TRBJ1-1
clone_size: NA

cdr3_aa: CASSLDTTNYEQYF
cdr3_nt: TGTGCCAGCAGCCTCGACACAACCAACTACGAGCAGTACTTC
v_call: TRBV7-9
d_call: NA
j_call: TRBJ2-7
clone_size: NA